This T cell receptor beta chain was found in a study of T-cell memory formation after mild COVID-19. The study's findings and limits: There was a balanced CD4/CD8 profile in clones contracting day 15 to 85, and later expanders leaned CD4+.

The CDR3 consists of 16 residues. Germline V gene lookup returns CDR1 SEHNR and CDR2 FQNEAQ (reference sequence). V gave up 4 bases and J gave up 0 bases; unmatched junction bases: 4. TCRdb re-derived calls from the 5' RACE reads in MiXCR, one entry per CDR3 protein. Counted here are more than 75,000 distinct CDR3 sequences, around a quarter occurring once; the ten biggest clones make up under 45%. This clonotype turned up a few times. The antigen is unknown. The rearrangement links TRBV7-9 to TRBJ2-7; 12 positions match TRBD2. The sequencing input was PBMCs or a T cell subset sorted from them (not recorded which). The sequence was obtained from a man between 18 and 29 years old who had mild COVID-19 (a few samples of this study predate the infection). Cell type and time point are not known. In DNA form, the CDR3 reads TGTGCCAGCAGCTCTGGACTAGCGGGGACCTCCTACGAGCAGTACTTC. Translation gives CASSSGLAGTSYEQYF.